This T cell receptor beta chain was documented in a study of vaccination and CD4 T cells after COVID-19. Study-wide results and caveats: Median counts of SARS-CoV-2-reactive clonotypes increased from around 20 to 38; this difference was not significant.

This clonotype was observed a handful of times. The target antigen is unknown. Germline lookup yields CDR1 MRHNA and CDR2 SNTAGT. This CDR3 has 13 residues. Trimming took off 3 bases at V and 3 bases at J, with 8 bases between the two ends. Described treatment: roughly 10-day PBMC culture with coronavirus spike peptide pools or control peptides (ViraFEST assay). Prior to the COVID-19 pandemic (2011-2018), the unexposed donor's CD4+ T cells were collected. Both SARS-CoV-2 S/N and four cold-coronavirus spikes were used, cells permitting, to probe CD4+ T cells of unexposed donors. An Oncomine TCR Beta short-read assay was used to sequence the DNA from cultured CD4+ T cells. TCRdb re-called the PCR reads with MiXCR, one entry per CDR3 protein. The table has several thousand distinct CDR3 sequences, around 40% seen once; the top ten hold roughly 13%.

The sequencing sample was made of CD4+ T cells from blood, cultured in vitro. The sequence derives from a human donor in good health. V and J are TRBV6-4 and TRBJ2-5; D ambiguous. DNA for the CDR3: TGTGCCAGCAGTGAAAAGGCGGAAGAGACCCAGTACTTC. Encoded protein: CASSEKAEETQYF.